This is a list of T cell receptor beta chains from one sample in a study of blood T cell repertoires in COVID-19. The repertoire was sequenced with immunoSEQ multiplex PCR; TCRdb's copy has only in-frame clones and lacks some. The sample carries some 130,000 clones, 65% to 85% recorded once. The sample was peripheral blood. These receptors all stem from a man in his 70s with acute or convalescent COVID-19. CDR3s include the opening cysteine and the closing phenylalanine or tryptophan. The order of the fields is clone size, J gene, V gene, D gene, CDR3 DNA, CDR3 protein. D genes are given only for firm matches. Clone size is stated in some rows and not others, as once, few, many or a class when expanded.

>once|TRBJ1-2|TRBV19|TRBD1
TGTGCCACCAAAACCCTACAGGGGGCGATGGAGTACTATGGCTACACCTTC
CATKTLQGAMEYYGYTF
>NA|TRBJ2-5|TRBV9|TRBD2
TGTGCCAGCAGCGTACTTGCTAGCGGGCAAGAGACCCAGTACTTC
CASSVLASGQETQYF
>medium-sized|TRBJ1-5|TRBV4-1|NA
TGCGCCAGCAGCCAAGGGAGAGGGCCACATCAGCCCCAGCATTTT
CASSQGRGPHQPQHF
>NA|TRBJ2-2|TRBV11-3|NA
TGTGCCAGCAGCTTCCAGGGGAACACCGGGGAGCTGTTTTTT
CASSFQGNTGELFF
>NA|TRBJ2-1|TRBV6-5|TRBD2
TGTGCCAGCTTGGTAGGCGGGGGGGCTAACAATGAGCAGTTCTTC
CASLVGGGANNEQFF
>NA|TRBJ2-1|TRBV14|TRBD1
TGTGCCAGCAGCCAATACCAGGGGGCGGTCAAGTTCTTC
CASSQYQGAVKFF
>NA|TRBJ2-7|TRBV7-9|NA
TGTGCCAGCAGCTATCAATACGAGCAGTACTTC
CASSYQYEQYF
>NA|TRBJ1-1|TRBV3-1/TRBV3-2|NA
TGTGCCAGCAGCCAAGATTTGGGGGCTGGGGTGAACACTGAAGCTTTCTTT
CASSQDLGAGVNTEAFF
>many|TRBJ1-1|TRBV18|TRBD1
TGTGCCAGCGCTTCCGGGACAGGGGGCGCGACTGAAGCTTTCTTT
CASASGTGGATEAFF
>NA|TRBJ2-4|TRBV2|TRBD2
TGTGCCAGCAGTGAATTCCGGGTGGCGGGGGACATTCAGTACTTC
CASSEFRVAGDIQYF
>NA|TRBJ2-3|TRBV4-1|NA
TGCGCCAGCAGCCAAGCCGAGGGAACTAGCACAGATACGCAGTATTTT
CASSQAEGTSTDTQYF
>NA|TRBJ2-7|TRBV27|TRBD1
TGTGCCAGCAGGCTAGTACCGGGACAGGGTCCCTACGAGCAGTACTTC
CASRLVPGQGPYEQYF
>NA|TRBJ2-7|TRBV28|TRBD2
TGTGCCAGCAGTTTTGCGGGGGTAACCTACGAGCAGTACTTC
CASSFAGVTYEQYF
>NA|TRBJ2-2|TRBV10-2|TRBD1
TGCGCCAGCAGTTCGGGACAGGGGAACACCGGGGAGCTGTTTTTT
CASSSGQGNTGELFF
>NA|TRBJ2-2|TRBV5-1|TRBD1
TGCGCCAGCAGATTGACAGGGGGTATGGCCGGGGAGCTGTTTTTT
CASRLTGGMAGELFF
>once|TRBJ1-1|TRBV2|NA
TGTGCCAGCAGTAGTAGGGCCTCTGGAGGGTCTGAAGCTTTCTTT
CASSSRASGGSEAFF